This T cell receptor beta chain was documented in a study of control samples from healthy donors and cancer patients. Here immunoSEQ multiplex PCR was the method, and the copy in TCRdb shows in-frame clones only, minus some. Of about 44,000 clones listed, more than 70% are singletons. Germline CDR1 is SGHDT and CDR2 is YYEEEE. J was trimmed by 8 bases and V by 4 bases; bases with no gene match: 20. This CDR3 region has 18 residues. V gene TRBV5-6 combines with J gene TRBJ2-2, with 7 nucleotides matching TRBD2. The origin of this receptor is an older woman with lung cancer. The source material was PBMCs. Written as DNA, the CDR3 is TGTGCCAGCAGCCTCCCCCAGGGTCCAGCGGGGATAGGGGGGGAGCTGTTTTTT. It codes for CASSLPQGPAGIGGELFF.